A few counts support the clone carrying this TCR beta chain. Antigen: not known. This specimen comes from a study of molecular identifiers for immune sequencing clone quantification. Study results and limitations: Detectable among approximately 1 million naive cells, according to reports, was Jurkat TCR RNA spiked in from one cell.

TCRdb recomputed calls from the PCR reads with MiXCR, one row per CDR3 protein. This table holds some 13,000 distinct CDR3 sequences, 16% found once. V gave up 6 bases and J gave up 2 bases; unmatched junction bases: 9. The germline V gene encodes CDR1 MNHEY and CDR2 SVGEGT. This CDR3 region has 15 residues. Naive CD8 libraries were made from about 19,000 to 1,100,000 sorted cells, and they used 10%, 30% or 50% RNA. Naive CD8 T cells underwent sorting with the CD8+CD4-CCR7+CD45RA+ definition. This TCR was sampled from a human donor in good health. Some libraries in this study had Jurkat cell RNA spiked in. Sequencing used naive CD8+ T cells from blood, with Jurkat cell RNA spiked in. Regarding subset: FACS-sorted CD8+CD4-CCR7+CD45RA+ naive T cells. The chain employs TRBV6-2 or TRBV6-3 and TRBJ2-7; TRBD1 agrees at 8 bases. CDR3 bases: TGTGCCAGCAGCCTCATCCAGGGACAGGCCTACGAGCAGTACTTC. This codes for CASSLIQGQAYEQYF.